This passage covers 24 T cell receptor gamma chains from one sample sequenced in a study of Vδ1+ human thymocytes. Findings of the study overall: Thymic TRG and TRD repertoires appeared highly polyclonal.

No cognate antigen is known for these TCRs. The template was reverse-transcribed extracted RNA. The CDR3 regions were amplified by multiplex PCR from V-gene primers to a constant-region primer. TCRdb re-processed the multiplex PCR reads using CATT. The sample includes some 37,000 gamma-chain clones, just over 20% of them seen just once. The material sequenced was Vdelta1+ gamma-delta thymocytes from the thymus. Subset here: FACS-sorted CD3+ TCRalphabeta- TCRVdelta1+ TCRVdelta2- thymocytes. The source of these receptors is a girl under two years old who had congenital heart surgery.

This clone was observed a handful of times. At one of its ends the junction is not consistent with the germline gene, which may arise from a read error. This sequence joins TRGV3 and TRGJ1 or TRGJ2. Germline CDR1 VTNTFY, CDR2 YDVSTARD (reference sequence). CDR3 length: 12 residues. The CDR3 loop reads CATWDKEDKELF. The CDR3 DNA sequence: TGTGCCACCTGGGATAAGGAAGATAAGGAACTCTTT.

V gene TRGV9 combines with J gene TRGJ1 or TRGJ2. V lost 0 bases and J lost 4; bases outside the gene matches: 18. CDR3 length equals 18 residues. Germline assignment: CDR1 GITISATS and CDR2 ISYDGTV (reference sequence). As DNA, the CDR3 is TGTGCCTTGTGGGAGGTGCGATATTACCCAGGGCGATATTATAAGAAACTCTTT. Protein sequence: CALWEVRYYPGRYYKKLF.

The chain uses TRGV8 and TRGJ1 or TRGJ2. With V trimmed by 6 bases and J by 6 bases, 14 bases remained unmatched. Germline-derived CDR1 and CDR2 are VENAVY and YDSYNSRV. The CDR3 loop spans 14 amino acids. For the CDR3, the DNA is TGTGCCACCTGGCCCTCTCCGTACAGTTATAAGAAACTCTTT. This sequence encodes CATWPSPYSYKKLF.

This clone was recorded a few times. The V gene is TRGV3, the J gene TRGJ1 or TRGJ2. The V gene end was trimmed by 1 base and the J gene end by 5 bases; junction bases not matched to a gene: 5. Looked up from germline, CDR1 is VTNTFY and CDR2 is YDVSTARD (reference sequence). The CDR3 covers 13 residues. The CDR3 protein is CATWDRWDYKKLF. CDR3 nucleotides: TGTGCCACCTGGGACAGATGGGATTATAAGAAACTCTTT.

This clone was seen more than once but under ten times. With only one base between it and a far larger clone, this is likely a read error. In the same sample, other DNA sequences code for this CDR3. The J gene is TRGJ1 or TRGJ2, the V gene TRGV9. Germline CDR1 and CDR2: GITISATS and ISYDGTV (reference sequence). There are 12 residues in the CDR3. CDR3 protein: CALWEVHYKKLF. In DNA, the CDR3 is TGTGCTTTGTGGGAGGTGCATTATAAGAAACTCTTT.

The chain is built from TRGV5 and TRGJ1 or TRGJ2. Germline CDR1 VINAFY, CDR2 YDVSNSKD. The CDR3 loop spans 12 amino acids. Trimming at V came to 3 bases and at J to 7 bases, leaving 6 bases not matched to a gene. Written as DNA, the CDR3 is TGTGCCACCTGGGACTTGGGGTATAAGAAACTCTTT. This gives the protein CATWDLGYKKLF.

This clone has only a few counts. The chain carries TRGV3 and TRGJP1. Germline trimming cut 0 bases from V and 7 bases from J; bases unmatched to any gene: 5. Per germline, CDR1 VTNTFY and CDR2 YDVSTARD (reference sequence). The length of the CDR3 is 14 residues. The CDR3 sequence is CATWDRGGGWFKIF. Here the CDR3 DNA reads TGTGCCACCTGGGACAGGGGGGGTGGTTGGTTCAAGATATTT.

This clone is medium-sized within its sample. Additional DNA sequences in this sample encode the identical CDR3. The V call is TRGV2, the J call TRGJ1 or TRGJ2. J gave up 8 bases and V 0 bases, and 1 base lay outside the gene matches. Germline V gene sequence: CDR1 EGSNGY, CDR2 YDSYNSKV. The CDR3 extends over 11 amino acids. Written as DNA, the CDR3 is TGTGCCACCTGGGACGGGGATAAGAAACTCTTT. Translating gives CATWDGDKKLF.

Only a few counts were recorded for this clone. Other DNA sequences from this sample encode an identical CDR3 as well. This chain uses TRGV2 with TRGJP2. Germline CDR1 and CDR2: EGSNGY and YDSYNSKV. The CDR3 covers 15 residues. The trim removed 1 base at V and 2 bases at J, leaving 4 bases unmatched. As DNA, the CDR3 is TGTGCCACCTGGGACGGCATAAGTAGTGATTGGATCAAGACGTTT. It translates to CATWDGISSDWIKTF.

A remark on this clone: Other nucleotide sequences in the sample specify the same CDR3. The rearrangement links TRGV3 to TRGJ1 or TRGJ2. J lost 10 bases, V lost 0 bases, and 6 bases had no gene match. The CDR3 sequence is 12 residues long. CDR1 is VTNTFY, CDR2 YDVSTARD, per germline (reference sequence). CDR3 DNA: TGTGCCACCTGGGACAGGCCGAGGAAGAAACTCTTT. It codes for CATWDRPRKKLF.

This clone was observed a handful of times. A read error is possible here, since a much larger clone lies one base away. The genes are TRGV3 and TRGJ1 or TRGJ2. Looked up from germline, CDR1 is VTNTFY and CDR2 is YDVSTARD (reference sequence). The CDR3 covers 13 residues. The CDR3 loop is CAIWDRRYYKKLF. In nucleotides, the CDR3 is TGTGCCATCTGGGACAGGCGTTATTATAAGAAACTCTTT.

The chain is built from TRGV3 and TRGJ1 or TRGJ2. This CDR3 has 14 residues. Germline assignment: CDR1 VTNTFY and CDR2 YDVSTARD (reference sequence). V shed 0 bases and J 6 bases; nucleotides not matched to a gene: 8. CDR3 sequence reads: CATWDRLRVYKKLF. The CDR3 DNA reads as TGTGCCACCTGGGACAGGCTAAGGGTTTATAAGAAACTCTTT.

Regarding this clone: One junction end disagrees with the germline gene, perhaps due to a read error. The rearrangement links TRGV3 to TRGJ1 or TRGJ2. The CDR3 runs 14 residues. Looked up from germline, CDR1 is VTNTFY and CDR2 is YDVSTARD (reference sequence). The CDR3 region has the DNA TGTGCCGCCTGGGACAAAGAAAATTATTATAAGAAACTCTTT. Its translation: CAAWDKENYYKKLF.

This clone has more than one count but fewer than ten. J is TRGJ1 or TRGJ2 and V is TRGV4. Germline lookup yields CDR1 EGSTGY and CDR2 YDSYTSSV. Trimming at V came to 4 bases and at J to 10 bases, leaving 10 bases not matched to a gene. The CDR3 length is 12 residues. The CDR3 coding sequence is TGTGCCACCTGGGACGGGCGGACCAAGAAACTCTTT. As protein: CATWDGRTKKLF.

This clone has more than one count but fewer than ten. The rearrangement joins TRGV8 to TRGJ1 or TRGJ2. Germline lookup yields CDR1 VENAVY and CDR2 YDSYNSRV. With V trimmed by 5 bases and J by 2 bases, 6 bases remained unmatched. The CDR3 extends over 13 amino acids. The CDR3 DNA follows: TGTGCCACCTGGGCTTACGATTATTATAAGAAACTCTTT. It encodes CATWAYDYYKKLF.

Worth noting for this clone: Germline and junction disagree at one end, which may indicate a read error. This sequence joins TRGV2 and TRGJ1 or TRGJ2. The CDR3 extends over 12 amino acids. Germline V lookup: CDR1 EGSNGY, CDR2 YDSYNSKV. DNA for the CDR3: TGTGCCACCCGGGACGGCTACTATAAGAAACTCTTT. It specifies CATRDGYYKKLF.

This clone appeared a few times. V is TRGV3 and J is TRGJ1 or TRGJ2. Germline V gene data show CDR1 as VTNTFY and CDR2 as YDVSTARD (reference sequence). Germline trimming cut 4 bases from V and 3 bases from J; bases unmatched to any gene: 9. This CDR3 is 14 amino acids long. This CDR3 is CATWEPHVYYKKLF. The CDR3 bases are TGTGCCACCTGGGAGCCCCACGTTTATTATAAGAAACTCTTT.

Turning to this clone: Other DNA sequences in the sample encode the same CDR3. V usage is TRGV8 and J usage is TRGJP2. The CDR3 contains 15 residues. Germline CDR1 VENAVY, CDR2 YDSYNSRV. V dropped 4 bases and J dropped 0; count of bases not matched to a gene: 5. CDR3: CATWEKYSSDWIKTF. The CDR3 region has the DNA TGTGCCACCTGGGAGAAATATAGTAGTGATTGGATCAAGACGTTT.

The genes are TRGV3 and TRGJ1 or TRGJ2. CDR3 length: 15 amino acids. J lost 12 bases, V lost 0 bases, and 17 bases had no gene match. Looked up from germline, CDR1 is VTNTFY and CDR2 is YDVSTARD (reference sequence). The CDR3 sequence: CATWDRQRGQLGKLF. In DNA, the CDR3 is TGTGCCACCTGGGACAGGCAGCGGGGCCAATTGGGGAAACTCTTT.

This sequence joins TRGV2 and TRGJ1 or TRGJ2. With V trimmed by 0 bases and J by 5 bases, 7 bases remained unmatched. Germline assignment: CDR1 EGSNGY and CDR2 YDSYNSKV. The CDR3 is made up of 14 amino acids. The CDR3 DNA sequence: TGTGCCACCTGGGACGGGGGGATGGATTATAAGAAACTCTTT. It codes for CATWDGGMDYKKLF.

J is TRGJ1 or TRGJ2 and V is TRGV3. The V gene's germline CDR1 is VTNTFY and CDR2 YDVSTARD (reference sequence). V gave up 6 bases and J gave up 6 bases; unmatched junction bases: 2. CDR3 length equals 10 residues. The CDR3 reads CATWSYKKLF. The CDR3 DNA is TGTGCCACCTGGAGTTATAAGAAACTCTTT.

This clone turned up a few times. The chain links TRGV4 to TRGJ1 or TRGJ2. CDR1 is EGSTGY and CDR2 is YDSYTSSV in the germline V gene. The V and J ends lost 3 bases and 0 bases, in that order; junction bases with no gene match: 8. The CDR3 is made up of 15 amino acids. CDR3 sequence (DNA): TGTGCCACCTGGGATATTAAGTCGAATTATTATAAGAAACTCTTT. It encodes CATWDIKSNYYKKLF.

The rearrangement joins TRGV5 to TRGJ1 or TRGJ2. Germline V lookup: CDR1 VINAFY, CDR2 YDVSNSKD. This CDR3 comprises 15 residues. J was trimmed by 3 bases and V by 3 bases; bases with no gene match: 11. Written as DNA, the CDR3 is TGTGCCACCTGGGACGCCAGGAGATTTTATTATAAGAAACTCTTT. It encodes CATWDARRFYYKKLF.

The sample holds a few counts of this clone. The chain combines TRGV5 with TRGJ1 or TRGJ2. The CDR3 covers 15 residues. J was trimmed by 7 bases and V by 3 bases; bases with no gene match: 15. Germline values: CDR1 VINAFY, CDR2 YDVSNSKD. DNA of the CDR3: TGTGCCACCTGGGACGGGACCCATTCCTGGTATAAGAAACTCTTT. It yields the protein CATWDGTHSWYKKLF.